The rows below give T cell receptor beta chains drawn from one sample of a study of radiotherapy plus CTLA-4 blockade in lung cancer. The protocol was immunoSEQ multiplex PCR, while the TCRdb copy is restricted to in-frame clones and leaves out a portion. Among roughly 130,000 clones listed, approximately 90% were seen once. Material: peripheral blood, obtained from a patient treated with radiotherapy plus ipilimumab. The receptors originated from a human donor with non-small cell lung cancer that progressed on radiotherapy plus ipilimumab. CDR3s include the opening cysteine and the closing phenylalanine or tryptophan. A D gene is named only where the DNA matches it firmly. Clone size appears in some rows only: once, few, many, or a class for an expanded clone.

clone_size	d_call	v_call	j_call	cdr3_nt	cdr3_aa
.	.	TRBV2	TRBJ1-2	TGTGCCAGCCAGTACGCGGACTATGGCTACACCTTC	CASQYADYGYTF
.	TRBD1	TRBV6-1	TRBJ1-1	TGTGCCAGCACCGGGCAGGGCAGGGGGACAACTGAAGCTTTCTTT	CASTGQGRGTTEAFF
.	.	TRBV11-3	TRBJ2-7	TGTGCCAGCAGCTCCCCCACAGACCCCTACGCCTACGAGCAGTACTTC	CASSSPTDPYAYEQYF
.	TRBD2	TRBV4-1	TRBJ2-7	TGCGCCAGCAGCCAAGAGGTCGGACTAGCATACTACGAGCAGTACTTC	CASSQEVGLAYYEQYF
.	.	TRBV11-3	TRBJ2-5	TGTGCCAGCAGCCACCCTAGGGCCGACCGGACCCAGTACTTC	CASSHPRADRTQYF
.	TRBD1	TRBV10-1	TRBJ1-5	TGCGCCAGCCGGGACAGGGGAGATCAGCCCCAGCATTTT	CASRDRGDQPQHF
.	.	TRBV21-1	TRBJ2-7	TGTGCCAGCCTCGCAGAAAGGAACTACGAGCAGTACTTC	CASLAERNYEQYF
.	TRBD1	TRBV18	TRBJ1-5	TGTGCCAGCTCACCCGGGACAGCTGGGGAGCAGCCCCAGCATTTT	CASSPGTAGEQPQHF
once	.	TRBV2	TRBJ1-2	TGTGCCAGCAGTGACCCCCCAAGGCCTGGCTACACCTTC	CASSDPPRPGYTF
.	TRBD1	TRBV18	TRBJ2-2	TGTGCCAGCTCACCACTCCGGGACAGGAACACCGGGGAGCTGTTTTTT	CASSPLRDRNTGELFF
.	TRBD2	TRBV5-1	TRBJ2-3	TGCGCCAGCAGCCCCGGGGGGACCGGGAGCACAGATACGCAGTATTTT	CASSPGGTGSTDTQYF
.	.	TRBV6-5	TRBJ1-4	TGTGCCAGCAGCCGAATGGGGTTGACTAATGAAAAACTGTTTTTT	CASSRMGLTNEKLFF
.	.	TRBV2	TRBJ2-2	TGTGCCAGCTTGACAAGCTACACCGGGGAGCTGTTTTTT	CASLTSYTGELFF
.	.	TRBV23-1	TRBJ1-4	TGCGCCAGCAGTCAATCGCGATATCATGAAAAACTGTTTTTT	CASSQSRYHEKLFF
.	.	TRBV29-1	TRBJ2-7	TGCAGCGGACAAGCGAGGGGATCCTACGAGCAGTACTTC	CSGQARGSYEQYF
.	TRBD1	TRBV5-8	TRBJ1-1	TGTGCCAGCAGCCCCGTCGGGACAGGCCCTCTTGGCCTGGGAGCTTTCTTT	CASSPVGTGPLGLGAFF
.	.	TRBV9	TRBJ2-3	TGTGCCAGCAGCGTAGGGGCGACTAGCACAGATACGCAGTATTTT	CASSVGATSTDTQYF
.	.	TRBV7-8	TRBJ1-1	TGTGCCAGCAGCGAGGACATCACGGGCCCTGAAGCTTTCTTT	CASSEDITGPEAFF
.	TRBD1	TRBV10-3	TRBJ2-6	TGTGCCATCAGTGACACCAGGGGGCTGGAAGGGGCCAACGTCCTGACCTTC	CAISDTRGLEGANVLTF
.	.	TRBV5-6	TRBJ1-2	TGTGCCAGCAGAATCCTTTCAGGGGACAGCTACACCTTC	CASRILSGDSYTF
.	.	TRBV5-4	TRBJ1-4	TGTGCCAGCAGCTTGGGCAGTAGGGGTGAGAAACTGTTTTTT	CASSLGSRGEKLFF
.	.	TRBV7-3	TRBJ2-2	TGTGCCAGCAGCTACACAGGAGGGGAGCTGTTTTTT	CASSYTGGELFF
.	TRBD2	TRBV5-1	TRBJ2-1	TGCGCCAGCAGCTCTCGACTAGCGGGAGGCTACAATGAGCAGTTCTTC	CASSSRLAGGYNEQFF
.	TRBD2	TRBV27	TRBJ2-5	TGTGCCAGCAGCAAAATTAGCGGGAGGGACGGGACAACCCAGTACTTC	CASSKISGRDGTTQYF
.	TRBD1	TRBV2	TRBJ1-2	TGTGCCCTCGGACAGGCGAATAACTATGGCTACACCTTC	CALGQANNYGYTF
few	.	TRBV19	TRBJ1-5	TGTGCCAGTAGATCGGACACAAATCAGCCCCAGCATTTT	CASRSDTNQPQHF
.	.	TRBV7-2	TRBJ2-2	TGTGCCAGCAGCTTAGTCCCTAGATCCCCCCGCGGGGAGCTGTTTTTT	CASSLVPRSPRGELFF
.	.	TRBV9	TRBJ2-1	TGTGCCAGCAGCACCGGGGTTTCGGGATTCGGTGAGCAGTTCTTC	CASSTGVSGFGEQFF
.	.	TRBV19	TRBJ2-1	TGTGCCAGTAGTTTGGTCCTGTACAATGAGCAGTTCTTC	CASSLVLYNEQFF
.	.	TRBV7-9	TRBJ1-2	TGTGCCAGCAGCTCCCTGGCTGTTGCGACGGAGGGCTACACCTTC	CASSSLAVATEGYTF
once	.	TRBV28	TRBJ1-2	TGTGCCAGCAGCCCCACGGGGTATGGCTACACCTTC	CASSPTGYGYTF
.	.	TRBV30	TRBJ2-1	TGTGCCTGGAGTGCCGACAGAGATGAGCAGTTCTTC	CAWSADRDEQFF
once	.	TRBV30	TRBJ1-4	TGTGCCTGGAGTGGTATTGGGGAAAAACTGTTTTTT	CAWSGIGEKLFF
.	TRBD2	TRBV7-9	TRBJ2-3	TGTGCCAGCAGCCTAGGGACTAGCGGGAGGACAGATACGCAGTATTTT	CASSLGTSGRTDTQYF
.	TRBD1	TRBV4-2	TRBJ1-1	TGTGCCAGCAGCCACCAAGGGAGGGGGCGGGTGAACACTGAAGCTTTCTTT	CASSHQGRGRVNTEAFF
.	.	TRBV19	TRBJ1-3	TGTGCCACTACCCGTGAGAAATCTGGAAACACCATATATTTT	CATTREKSGNTIYF
.	.	TRBV5-1	TRBJ2-1	TGCGCCAGCAGCTTGGCGGCTGAGCAGTTCTTC	CASSLAAEQFF
.	.	TRBV5-1	TRBJ2-3	TGCGCCAGCAGTAAACAACAGGGTTTCACAGATACGCAGTATTTT	CASSKQQGFTDTQYF
.	TRBD2	TRBV10-3	TRBJ2-2	TGTGCCATCAGTGAGCCAGCGGGGGGGAACACCGGGGAGCTGTTTTTT	CAISEPAGGNTGELFF
.	TRBD2	TRBV30	TRBJ2-1	TGTGCCTGGAGTAGGCCTCGACTAGCGGGGGTCGATGAGCAGTTCTTC	CAWSRPRLAGVDEQFF
.	.	TRBV30	TRBJ1-2	TGTGCCTGGAGTGTCCCCGGACAGACAGTTTATAGTGGCTACACCTTC	CAWSVPGQTVYSGYTF
few	TRBD1	TRBV18	TRBJ1-1	TGTGCCAGCTCACCACTGACAGGGGACACTGAAGCTTTCTTT	CASSPLTGDTEAFF
.	TRBD2	TRBV4-2	TRBJ2-1	TGTGCCAGCAGCCTAAAGACTAGCGGTGCTTACAATGAGCAGTTCTTC	CASSLKTSGAYNEQFF
.	TRBD2	TRBV6-1	TRBJ2-1	TGTGCCAGCAGTGTGGGGACTAGCATTGGTGAGCAGTTCTTC	CASSVGTSIGEQFF
.	TRBD2	TRBV6-1	TRBJ2-7	TGTGCCAGCAGTCGGACTAGCGGGGTGGCCTACGAGCAGTACTTC	CASSRTSGVAYEQYF
.	TRBD2	TRBV6-1	TRBJ2-3	TGTGCCGGGGGCCTTACGGGAGGGCGATCAGATACGCAGTATTTT	CAGGLTGGRSDTQYF
.	TRBD2	TRBV6-1	TRBJ2-1	TGTGCCAGCAGTGAAACTAGCGGGAGTTACAATGAGCAGTTCTTC	CASSETSGSYNEQFF
.	.	TRBV6-1	TRBJ1-1	TGTGCCAGCAGGGGTGCACCGAACACTGAAGCTTTCTTT	CASRGAPNTEAFF
.	.	TRBV6-1	TRBJ1-1	TGTGCCAGCGGGTTAGTAGAGAACACTGAAGCTTTCTTT	CASGLVENTEAFF
.	.	TRBV27	TRBJ2-1	TGTGCCAGCGCAGATTCTCGGAGGGTTGAGCAGTTCTTC	CASADSRRVEQFF
.	TRBD2	TRBV27	TRBJ2-1	TGTGCCAGCAGACCCGGGACTAGCGGTAACAATGAGCAGTTCTTC	CASRPGTSGNNEQFF
.	.	TRBV5-4	TRBJ2-5	TGTGCCAGCAGCGATAACCCAGGACGTTTACAAGAGACCCAGTACTTC	CASSDNPGRLQETQYF
.	.	TRBV2	TRBJ1-1	TGTGCCAGCAGATACAGAGCGAACACTGAAGCTTTCTTT	CASRYRANTEAFF
.	.	TRBV11-2	TRBJ2-5	TGTGCCAGCAGCTCAGAGGGGGGACTTCAGTACTTC	CASSSEGGLQYF
.	TRBD2	TRBV2	TRBJ2-1	TGTGCCAGCGGGCTAGCGGCCACCTACAATGAGCAGTTCTTC	CASGLAATYNEQFF
.	.	TRBV23-1	TRBJ2-7	TGCGCCAGCAGTCAACGGTATTACGAGCAGTACTTC	CASSQRYYEQYF
.	TRBD2	TRBV11-2	TRBJ2-7	TGTGCCAGCAGCTTAATCGGGAGGGCCTCCGACGAGCAGTACTTC	CASSLIGRASDEQYF
once	.	TRBV10-2	TRBJ2-5	TGCGCCAGCAGCGTTCCTCCGGGGAAGGGACTGCAAGAGACCCAGTACTTC	CASSVPPGKGLQETQYF
.	.	TRBV29-1	TRBJ1-2	TGCAGCGTCAGTCTGGGGGATGGCTACACCTTC	CSVSLGDGYTF